This T cell receptor beta chain stems from a study of blood T cell repertoires in acute mononucleosis (dated by TCRdb to 2019 to 2021). With regard to the full study: To capture the memory response, convalescent samples were obtained between 5 and 8 months after the acute presentation. Mean blood EBV load was 3.5 to 4.5 log10 genome copies per million B cells during acute infection and 2.6 at convalescence.

There are many counts of this clone. A far bigger clonotype differs at one base, so this is likely a read error. The sample carries other DNA sequences with the same CDR3. The paper's findings and limits, for the study overall: Only roughly 9% of unique acute clonotypes persisted into convalescence, yet these made up most of the response; new diverse de novo clonotypes seemingly replaced the rest. Both chains seemed to play a part in GLC-BM selection, with public TCRbeta motifs on BV14-BJ2 and BV20-BJ1 appearing together with a TCRalpha motif on AV5-AJ31. Only three donors were included in the cohort, so group averages were based on very few individuals. Low acute-to-convalescent clonotype overlap might partly reflect sampling error, because only a fraction of each donor's blood was analyzed.

According to the germline V gene, CDR1 reads SQVTM and CDR2 reads ANQGSEA. The CDR3 covers 13 residues, taking in both the cysteine and the phenylalanine. The kept DNA is CDR3 alone, 39 bases in frame from the first base. For TCR profiling, total RNA from at least 8,000 sorted tetramer+ CD8 T cells was reverse transcribed into cDNA. PCR with primers that anneal to V and J regions amplified CDR3 regions and added unique molecular identifiers to track templates. Profiling of the TCRalpha and TCRbeta chains was done on the immunoSEQ platform, including the sequencing and error-correction standards of that platform. As for the authors' bioinformatics: Clonal copy numbers were corrected for sequencing and PCR errors, and CDR3s were defined per IMGT conventions. Analysis was restricted to productive rearrangements and was performed with immunoSEQ Analyzer versions 2.0 and 3.0, and gene-pairing frequencies were further processed in Microsoft Excel. Circos plots were used to visualize V-J pairings, and MEME plus a custom motifSearch program were used to find CDR3 motifs. The probability of generation of TCR sequences was calculated using the OLGA algorithm. A clonotype seen at both visits was called persistent, a clonotype seen only at the acute visit was called nonpersistent, and a clonotype seen only at convalescence was called de novo. A public TCR was defined as an amino acid clonotype used by more than one donor. TCRdb took this table from immuneACCESS and kept in-frame rearrangements with V and J called. Such tables lack part of the clones; where checked against another copy, unresolved V genes explain under half of the gap, and the rest is unexplained. Clone size and V and J calls were adopted from that table, with D and trimming inferred from the DNA. The sample contains about 800 clones, roughly 32% of them found a single time. The ten largest clonotypes hold just over 50% of the sample.

The time point label for this specimen denotes: convalescence about 6 months (5-8 months) after acute presentation (visit 7). Over primary infection, the study followed CD8 T cell responses to two immunodominant EBV epitopes: BRLF1 109 (YVL-BR) and BMLF1 280 (GLC-BM). A positive serum heterophile antibody test and EBV viral capsid antigen-specific IgM indicated primary EBV infection. As a first step, magnetic positive selection (MACS) was used to enrich total CD8 T cells from the PBMCs. Live CD3+ CD8+ tetramer+ cells were sorted on a FACSAria III to over 90% purity. A PE-conjugated tetramer loaded with the BMLF1 280-288 peptide was used to sort the cells. After tetramer sorting, TCR repertoires of EBV epitope-specific CD8 T cells were deep-sequenced directly ex vivo at acute infection and at convalescence. A few people aged roughly 18 to 30 with clinical acute infectious mononucleosis and laboratory evidence of primary EBV infection were used as donors. Heparinized peripheral blood was drawn at clinical presentation with mononucleosis symptoms and again about 6 months later. PBMCs were isolated by Ficoll-Paque density gradient centrifugation.

The material sequenced was EBV GLC epitope tetramer+ CD8+ T cells sorted from PBMCs, taken during convalescence from infectious mononucleosis. What this sample's cell subset or site label stands for: CD8 T cells binding tetramer with EBV BMLF1 280-288 peptide (GLC-BM). This sequence originates from a man aged 18 to 30 with infectious mononucleosis caused by EBV. This chain joins TRBV29-1 to TRBJ2-3; the D gene is perhaps TRBD1 or TRBD2, each of them matching over 5 bases. CDR3 region: CSVAGTRTDTHYF. Read as DNA, the sequence is TGCAGCGTTGCCGGGACCCGCACAGATACGCATTATTTT.